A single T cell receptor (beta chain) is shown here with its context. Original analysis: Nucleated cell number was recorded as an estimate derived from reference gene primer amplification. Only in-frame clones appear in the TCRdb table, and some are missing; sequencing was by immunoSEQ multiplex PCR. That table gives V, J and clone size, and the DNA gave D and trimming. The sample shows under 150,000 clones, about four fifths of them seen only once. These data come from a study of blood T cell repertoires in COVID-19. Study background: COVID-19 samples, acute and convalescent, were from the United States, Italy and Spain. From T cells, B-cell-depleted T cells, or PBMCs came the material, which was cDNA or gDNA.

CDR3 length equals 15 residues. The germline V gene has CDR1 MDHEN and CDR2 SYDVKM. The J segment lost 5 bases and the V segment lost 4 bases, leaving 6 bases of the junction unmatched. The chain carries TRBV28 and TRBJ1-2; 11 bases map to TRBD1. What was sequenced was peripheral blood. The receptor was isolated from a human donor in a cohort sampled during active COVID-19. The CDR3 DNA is TGTGCCAGCAGTTCCCGGGACAGGGGGATGTATGGCTACACCTTC. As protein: CASSSRDRGMYGYTF.